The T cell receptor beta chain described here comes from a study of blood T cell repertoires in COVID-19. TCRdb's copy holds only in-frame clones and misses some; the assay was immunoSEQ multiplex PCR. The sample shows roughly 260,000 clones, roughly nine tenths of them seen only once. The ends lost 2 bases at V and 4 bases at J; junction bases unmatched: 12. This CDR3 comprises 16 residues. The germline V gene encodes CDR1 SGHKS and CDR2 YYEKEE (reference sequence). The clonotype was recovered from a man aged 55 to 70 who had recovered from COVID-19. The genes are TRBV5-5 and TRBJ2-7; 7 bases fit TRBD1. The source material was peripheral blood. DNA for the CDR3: TGTGCCAGCAGCTTTGCCCCGTCACAGGGGAAGTACGAGCAGTACTTC. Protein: CASSFAPSQGKYEQYF. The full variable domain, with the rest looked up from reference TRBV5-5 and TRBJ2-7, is DAGVTQSPTHLIKTRGQQVTLRCSPISGHKSVSWYQQVLGQGPQFIFQYYEKEERGRGNFPDRFSARQFPNYSSELNVNALLLGDSALYLCASSFAPSQGKYEQYFGPGTRLTVT.